This T cell receptor (beta chain) was captured in a study of beta chain features in type 1 diabetes. The sequenced template was cDNA made from the entire isolated RNA. Naive, central memory and regulatory T cell samples yielded around 3.9 million reads on average. Repertoires were generated with immunoSEQ multiplex PCR, while TCRdb's copy carries only in-frame clones and drops some. The data show 200,000 to 250,000 clones, 27% seen once. Germline V gives CDR1 GTSNPN, CDR2 SVGIG (reference sequence). Trimming cost V 2 bases and J 6 bases; bases outside gene matches: 6. CDR3 size: 14 residues. Notes on the study in general: Overrepresentation of cells with high TCR expression could result from cDNA sequencing.

Only one heparinised blood draw was taken per donor, and its volume averaged about 120 mL. The table lists this clone with a few counts. The antigen remains unidentified. The source material was central memory CD4+ T cells from blood. The clonotype comes from a man aged 30 to 39 in good health. This sequence joins TRBV30 and TRBJ2-3, with 9 bases identical to TRBD1. The CDR3 here is CAWSSGQGVDTQYF. The CDR3 DNA reads as TGTGCCTGGAGTTCGGGACAGGGAGTTGATACGCAGTATTTT.